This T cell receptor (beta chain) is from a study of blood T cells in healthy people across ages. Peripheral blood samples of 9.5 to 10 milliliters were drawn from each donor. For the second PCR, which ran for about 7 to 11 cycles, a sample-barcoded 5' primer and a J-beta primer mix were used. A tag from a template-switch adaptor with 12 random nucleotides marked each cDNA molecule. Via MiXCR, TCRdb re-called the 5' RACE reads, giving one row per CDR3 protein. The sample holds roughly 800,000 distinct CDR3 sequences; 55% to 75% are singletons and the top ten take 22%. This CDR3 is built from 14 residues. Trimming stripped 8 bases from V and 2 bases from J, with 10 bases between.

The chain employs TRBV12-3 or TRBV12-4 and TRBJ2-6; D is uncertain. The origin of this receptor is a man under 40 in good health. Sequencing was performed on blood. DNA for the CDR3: TGTGCCAGCCGACGTGGAGCTGGGGCCAACGTCCTGACTTTC. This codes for CASRRGAGANVLTF.